The present TCR beta chain was sequenced within a study of T-cell memory formation after mild COVID-19. From the 5' RACE reads, TCRdb called clonotypes with MiXCR, one entry per CDR3 protein. The sample records around 110,000 distinct CDR3 sequences, approximately 17% being singletons. In germline, CDR1 is SGHRS, CDR2 YFSETQ. V was pared by 3 bases and J by 3 bases, with 12 bases between. The CDR3 contains 15 residues. This TCR derives from an adult woman who had mild COVID-19 (a few samples of this study predate the infection). Cell type and time point are not known. This rearrangement joins TRBV5-1 to TRBJ2-2, with a possible D match to TRBD1 (6 bases). The source material was PBMCs or a T cell subset sorted from them (not recorded which). The CDR3 DNA reads TGCGCCAGCAGCTACGTACAGGGAGACACCGGGGAGCTGTTTTTT. Its protein product is CASSYVQGDTGELFF.